This note documents a single TCR beta chain sequence. Authors' methods: It was from reference gene primer amplification that nucleated cell counts were estimated. Produced via immunoSEQ multiplex PCR; TCRdb's table is partial and in-frame only. V, J and clone size derive from that table, while D and trimming were established from the DNA sequence. The table lists roughly 250,000 clones, more than 75% of them singletons. These data belong to a study of blood T cell repertoires in COVID-19. Looking at the study overall: COVID-19 samples from acute and convalescent phases originated in the United States, Italy and Spain.

The CDR3 consists of 13 residues. Per the germline V gene, CDR1 is KGHSH and CDR2 is LQKENI. The germline V and J ends were trimmed by 1 base and 6 bases, with 6 bases remaining between them. Sample: PBMCs or T cells enriched from blood (not recorded which). The V call is TRBV18, the J call TRBJ2-2; perhaps TRBD1 as D (6 bases). The TCR comes from a woman in her 50s who had recovered from COVID-19. This CDR3 reads CASSPQGAGELFF. CDR3 coding DNA: TGTGCCAGCTCACCACAGGGGGCCGGGGAGCTGTTTTTT.